The 15 T cell receptor beta chains reported below all come from one sample, sequenced in a study of T-cell reconstitution after alpha-beta-depleted transplantation in children. Library preparation (for TCRbeta) was performed with unique molecular identifiers. TCRdb independently ran MiXCR on the PCR reads; one entry per CDR3 protein. The sample lists 200,000 to 300,000 distinct CDR3 sequences; approximately 12% were seen once. Sequenced here: PBMCs from the stem cell graft donor, sampled from the stem cell graft. The origin of the receptors is a human donor who donated a stem cell graft to a child with acute lymphoblastic leukemia.

This clonotype showed up many times. The genes are TRBV5-1 and TRBJ1-3; 10 bases align to TRBD1. The CDR3 is made up of 15 amino acids. Per the germline V gene, CDR1 is SGHRS and CDR2 is YFSETQ. V trimming: 4 bases; J trimming: 2 bases; junction bases outside the gene matches: 3. The CDR3 is CASSVGQGAGNTIYF. The CDR3 DNA is TGCGCCAGCAGCGTCGGACAGGGGGCTGGAAACACCATATATTTT. Together with reference TRBV5-1 and TRBJ1-3, the CDR3 gives the full variable domain: KAGVTQTPRYLIKTRGQQVTLSCSPISGHRSVSWYQQTPGQGLQFLFEYFSETQRNKGNFPGRFSGRQFSNSRSEMNVSTLELGDSALYLCASSVGQGAGNTIYFGEGSWLTVV.

The gene calls are TRBV7-2 and TRBJ2-7; the match to TRBD2 covers 7 bases. The V and J ends lost 5 bases and 3 bases, in that order; junction bases with no gene match: 13. Germline CDR1 and CDR2: SGHTA and FQGNSA. The CDR3 is 16 residues long. For the CDR3, the DNA is TGTGCCAGCAGCCTCGGAAAAGCGGGGTTTTTCTACGAGCAGTACTTC. Amino acids: CASSLGKAGFFYEQYF.

This chain joins TRBV30 and TRBJ2-1, with a tentative D call TRBD1 (6 bases). CDR1 GTSNPN and CDR2 SVGIG come from the germline V gene (reference sequence). V gave up 2 bases and J gave up 9 bases, with 11 bases separating them. The length of the CDR3 is 12 residues. The CDR3 spells CAWSKQGLEQFF. As DNA, the CDR3 is TGTGCCTGGAGTAAACAGGGCCTTGAGCAGTTCTTC.

At least ten counts were recorded for this clonotype. This chain connects TRBV20-1 to TRBJ1-2; the D gene is possibly TRBD1 (6 bases). The CDR3 runs 14 residues. Per the germline V gene, CDR1 is DFQATT and CDR2 is SNEGSKA (reference sequence). V gave up 3 bases and J gave up 4 bases, with 15 bases separating them. The CDR3 spells CSARDNGQLYGYTF. The CDR3 coding sequence is TGCAGTGCTAGGGATAATGGACAGCTCTATGGCTACACCTTC.

This clonotype came up many times. The J gene is TRBJ1-2, the V gene TRBV5-1, with 9 bases lining up with TRBD1. The CDR3 spans 16 residues. After removal of 4 bases from V and 4 bases from J, the junction contained 11 bases not matched to a gene. Germline CDR1 SGHRS, CDR2 YFSETQ. The CDR3: CASSTSGQGKGYGYTF. CDR3 DNA sequence: TGCGCCAGCAGCACATCTGGACAGGGGAAAGGCTATGGCTACACCTTC.

This clonotype was recorded many times. The J gene is TRBJ2-2, the V gene TRBV5-5; D gene unclear. This CDR3 is 14 amino acids long. In germline, CDR1 is SGHKS, CDR2 YYEKEE (reference sequence). The ends were cut back, 0 bases at V and 3 bases at J, with 6 bases in the middle. The CDR3 protein is CASSLDWYTGELFF. The DNA for the CDR3 is TGTGCCAGCAGCTTGGACTGGTACACCGGGGAGCTGTTTTTT.

The CDR3 DNA is TGCAGCGTGGGACAGGGGGCCAGTGAGCAGTTCTTC. Its translation: CSVGQGASEQFF. J is TRBJ2-1 and V is TRBV29-1; 12 positions agree with TRBD1. Germline assignment: CDR1 SQVTM and CDR2 ANQGSEA. The CDR3 sequence is 12 residues long. The V and J ends lost 6 bases and 9 bases, in that order; junction bases with no gene match: 3.

This chain joins TRBV20-1 and TRBJ2-3, with a weak D call TRBD2 (6 bases). With 3 bases removed from V and 5 bases from J, the gap between germline ends came to 15 bases. Per the germline V gene, CDR1 is DFQATT and CDR2 is SNEGSKA (reference sequence). CDR3 length: 14 amino acids. The CDR3 nucleotides are TGCAGTGCTAGCTTGCGCGGGGTAATAGATACGCAGTATTTT. Translating it yields CSASLRGVIDTQYF.

The sample holds one count of this clonotype. The chain combines TRBV6-2 or TRBV6-3 with TRBJ2-2; D uncertain. Trimming stripped 6 bases from V and 7 bases from J, with 6 bases between. Germline V CDR1 and CDR2: MNHEY, SVGEGT. CDR3 length: 11 amino acids. CDR3 region: CASSNGGELFF. In DNA form, the CDR3 reads TGTGCCAGCAGCAATGGCGGGGAGCTGTTTTTT.

Many counts were recorded for this clonotype. V and J are TRBV18 and TRBJ2-7; D remains unclear. The CDR3 extends over 15 amino acids. V was cut by 4 bases and J by 6 bases, with 19 bases left in between. Germline V gene data show CDR1 as KGHSH and CDR2 as LQKENI. The CDR3 region is CASSLSALGESEQYF. The CDR3 DNA follows: TGTGCCAGCTCACTTTCGGCCCTAGGTGAAAGCGAGCAGTACTTC. Full variable domain (outside the CDR3, taken from reference TRBV18 and TRBJ2-7): NAGVMQNPRHLVRRRGQEARLRCSPMKGHSHVYWYRQLPEEGLKFMVYLQKENIIDESGMPKERFSAEFPKEGPSILRIQQVVRGDSAAYFCASSLSALGESEQYFGPGTRLTVT.

The rearrangement joins TRBV11-2 to TRBJ2-3; 9 bases line up with TRBD2. The CDR3 covers 14 residues. In germline, CDR1 is SGHAT, CDR2 FQNNGV. V was clipped by 11 bases and J by 6 bases; unmatched bases: 12. The CDR3 nucleotides are TGTGCCCGCTCCAGCGGGAGGAAATTTGATACGCAGTATTTT. Encoded protein: CARSSGRKFDTQYF.

This clonotype has just a few counts. The CDR3 protein is CSVDGITNYGYTF. The CDR3 coding sequence is TGCAGCGTCGACGGCATTACTAACTATGGCTACACCTTC. The chain is built from TRBV29-1 and TRBJ1-2; D is undetermined. The CDR3 extends over 13 amino acids. V was cut by 6 bases and J by 0 bases, with 11 bases left in between. CDR1 and CDR2 (germline): SQVTM, ANQGSEA.

The chain is built from TRBV18 and TRBJ1-5; D unclear. V was clipped by 3 bases and J by 4 bases, with 10 bases between them. This CDR3 has 14 residues. Germline loops: CDR1 KGHSH, CDR2 LQKENI. For the CDR3, the DNA is TGTGCCAGCTCACCTACAGACGAAAATCAGCCCCAGCATTTT. Protein product: CASSPTDENQPQHF.

This clonotype was seen at least ten times. The J gene is TRBJ2-2, the V gene TRBV29-1, with D possibly being TRBD2 (6 bases). This CDR3 is built from 14 residues. V was clipped by 7 bases and J by 3 bases, with 15 bases between them. Germline CDR1 reads SQVTM; CDR2 reads ANQGSEA. The CDR3 is CSAPGGGYTGELFF. CDR3 coding DNA: TGCAGCGCCCCCGGGGGAGGCTACACCGGGGAGCTGTTTTTT.

This clonotype was found many times. CDR3 DNA: TGTGCCAGCAGCTTGAAGGGGAGCTACGAGCAGTACTTC. Encoded protein: CASSLKGSYEQYF. This rearrangement joins TRBV5-4 to TRBJ2-7; D may correspond to TRBD1 or TRBD2 (5 bases each). Germline V CDR1 and CDR2: SGHNT, YYREEE (reference sequence). Trimming pared 1 base from V and 3 bases from J, leaving 8 bases between. The CDR3 runs to 13 residues.